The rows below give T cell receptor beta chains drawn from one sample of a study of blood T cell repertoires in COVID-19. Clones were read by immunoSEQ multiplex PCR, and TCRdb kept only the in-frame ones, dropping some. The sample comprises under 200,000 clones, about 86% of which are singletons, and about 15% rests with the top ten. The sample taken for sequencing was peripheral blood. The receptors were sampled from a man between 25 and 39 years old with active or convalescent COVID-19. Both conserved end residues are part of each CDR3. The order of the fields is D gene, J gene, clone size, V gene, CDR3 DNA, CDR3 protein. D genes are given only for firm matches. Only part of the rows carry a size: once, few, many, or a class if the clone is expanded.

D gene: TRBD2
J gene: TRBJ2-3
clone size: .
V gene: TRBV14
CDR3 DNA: TGTGCCAGCAGCCAAGATTGGACTAGCGGGAGACGGACAGATACGCAGTATTTT
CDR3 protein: CASSQDWTSGRRTDTQYF

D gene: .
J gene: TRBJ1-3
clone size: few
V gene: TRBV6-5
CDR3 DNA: TGTGCCAGCAGCCCCACCGGGTATGGAAACACCATATATTTT
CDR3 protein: CASSPTGYGNTIYF

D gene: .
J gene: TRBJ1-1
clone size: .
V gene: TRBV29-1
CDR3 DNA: TGCAGCGTTGAAGATCCCGGTAATCTGCGAGGCACTGAAGCTTTCTTT
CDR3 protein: CSVEDPGNLRGTEAFF

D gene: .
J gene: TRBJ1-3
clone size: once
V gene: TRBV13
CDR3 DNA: TGTGCCAGCAGAACAGGGTCGTGGAACACCATATATTTT
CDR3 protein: CASRTGSWNTIYF

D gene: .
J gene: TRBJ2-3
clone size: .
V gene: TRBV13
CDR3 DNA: TGTGCCAGCAGCTTATTTGGCGGGGGCAGCACAGATACGCAGTATTTT
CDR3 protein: CASSLFGGGSTDTQYF

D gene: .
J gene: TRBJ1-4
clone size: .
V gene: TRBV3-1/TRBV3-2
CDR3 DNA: TGTGCCAGCAGCCTCGACCCGAGGGTTCGGGATGAAAAACTGTTTTTT
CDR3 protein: CASSLDPRVRDEKLFF

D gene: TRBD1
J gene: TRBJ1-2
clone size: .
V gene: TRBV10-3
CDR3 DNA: TGTGCCATCAGTGGGGACAGGGGAAAGGGACTTAACTATGGCTACACCTTC
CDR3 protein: CAISGDRGKGLNYGYTF

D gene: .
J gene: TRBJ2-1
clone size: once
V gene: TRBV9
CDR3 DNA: TGTGCCAGCAGCCCCCGACTTGGAGGGGAATCCTACAATGAGCAGTTCTTC
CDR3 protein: CASSPRLGGESYNEQFF

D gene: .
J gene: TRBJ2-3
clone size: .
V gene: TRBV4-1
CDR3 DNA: TGCGCCAGCAGCGGTAGTTTATTCACAGATACGCAGTATTTT
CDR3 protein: CASSGSLFTDTQYF

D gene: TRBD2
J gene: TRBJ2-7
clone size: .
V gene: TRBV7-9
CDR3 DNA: TGTGCCAGCAGCTTACGGGTAGCGGGAGAATACGAGCAGTACTTC
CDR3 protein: CASSLRVAGEYEQYF

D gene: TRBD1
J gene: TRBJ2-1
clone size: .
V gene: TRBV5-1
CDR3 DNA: TGCGCCAGCAGCCCTTTAAACGACAGGGGTAATGAGCAGTTCTTC
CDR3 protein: CASSPLNDRGNEQFF

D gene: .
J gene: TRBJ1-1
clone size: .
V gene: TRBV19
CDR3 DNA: TGTGCCAGTGGCGGGGGGATGGCTGAAGCTTTCTTT
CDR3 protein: CASGGGMAEAFF

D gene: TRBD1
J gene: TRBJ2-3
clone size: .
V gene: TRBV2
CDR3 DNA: TGTGCCAGCAGTGGCAACAGGGGGCCTACAGATACGCAGTATTTT
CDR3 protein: CASSGNRGPTDTQYF

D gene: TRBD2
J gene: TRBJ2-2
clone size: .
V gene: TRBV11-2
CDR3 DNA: TGTGCCAGCAGCTCCCTGACTAGCGGGAGGGGAACCGGGGAGCTGTTTTTT
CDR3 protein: CASSSLTSGRGTGELFF

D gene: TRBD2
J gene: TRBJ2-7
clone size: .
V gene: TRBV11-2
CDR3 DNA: TGTGCCAGCAGCGAAGCTAGCGGGAGGGCCTACGAGCAGTACTTC
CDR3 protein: CASSEASGRAYEQYF

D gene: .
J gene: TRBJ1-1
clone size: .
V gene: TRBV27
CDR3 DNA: TGTGCCAGCAGTTTCCGACCAGCCTCAGGGGCCACTGAAGCTTTCTTT
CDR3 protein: CASSFRPASGATEAFF

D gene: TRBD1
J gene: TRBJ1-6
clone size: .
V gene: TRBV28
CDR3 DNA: TGTGCCAGCCACAGGGGCAAGCTCGCACCCCTCCACTTT
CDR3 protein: CASHRGKLAPLHF

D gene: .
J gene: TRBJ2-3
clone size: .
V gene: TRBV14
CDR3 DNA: TGTGCCAGCAGTCCAACAATATTCTTTAGCCCTAACCTCACAGATACGCAGTATTTT
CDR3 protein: CASSPTIFFSPNLTDTQYF

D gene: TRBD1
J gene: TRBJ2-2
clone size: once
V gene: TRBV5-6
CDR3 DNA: TGTGCCAGCAGCGGATCCGGGACAGCCACCGGGGAGCTGTTTTTT
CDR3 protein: CASSGSGTATGELFF

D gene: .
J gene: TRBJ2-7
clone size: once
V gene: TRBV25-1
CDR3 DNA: TGTGCCAGCAGTGAATCCGTAGTTGGGGCTCACTACGAGCAGTACTTC
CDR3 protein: CASSESVVGAHYEQYF

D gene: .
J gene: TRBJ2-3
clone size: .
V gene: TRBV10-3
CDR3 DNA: TGTGCCATCAAACCCAGCGGGTCAAGCACAGATACGCAGTATTTT
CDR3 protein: CAIKPSGSSTDTQYF

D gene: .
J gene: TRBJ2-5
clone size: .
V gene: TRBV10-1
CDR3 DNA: TGCGCCAGCAGTGAGGGGACTGTCGTACAAGAGACCCAGTACTTC
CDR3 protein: CASSEGTVVQETQYF

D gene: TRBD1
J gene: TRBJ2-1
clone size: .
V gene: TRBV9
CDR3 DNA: TGTGCCAGCAGCGTAGACACAGGGGATTACAATGAGCAGTTCTTC
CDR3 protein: CASSVDTGDYNEQFF

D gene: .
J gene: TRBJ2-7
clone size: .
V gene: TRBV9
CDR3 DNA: TGTGCCAGCAGCGCCGAACCGGGCGAGCAGTACTTC
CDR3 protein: CASSAEPGEQYF

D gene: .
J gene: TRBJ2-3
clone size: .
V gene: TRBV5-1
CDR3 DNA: TGCGCCAGCAGCTCGGGAGGGGGCGGGGATACGCAGTATTTT
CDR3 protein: CASSSGGGGDTQYF

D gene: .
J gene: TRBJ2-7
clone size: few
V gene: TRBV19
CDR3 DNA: TGTGCCAGTAGTCGGAACAGTCTCTCCTACGAGCAGTACTTC
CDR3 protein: CASSRNSLSYEQYF

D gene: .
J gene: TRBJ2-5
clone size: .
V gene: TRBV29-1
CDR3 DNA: TGCAGCGTTGAATGGTCTTGGCACGGGTACCAAGAGACCCAGTACTTC
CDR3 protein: CSVEWSWHGYQETQYF

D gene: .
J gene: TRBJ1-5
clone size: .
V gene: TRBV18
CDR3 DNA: TGTGCCAGCTCACCGCGACCCGGAGATAGCAATCAGCCCCAGCATTTT
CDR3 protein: CASSPRPGDSNQPQHF

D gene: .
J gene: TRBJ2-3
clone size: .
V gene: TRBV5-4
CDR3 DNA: TGTGCCAGCAGCTTGCGACTAGCAGGGGCGGGAGATACGCAGTATTTT
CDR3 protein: CASSLRLAGAGDTQYF

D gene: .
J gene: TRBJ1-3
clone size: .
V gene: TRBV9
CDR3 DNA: TGTGCCAGCAGCGTAGAAGGGGGCTCTGGAAACACCATATATTTT
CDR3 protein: CASSVEGGSGNTIYF

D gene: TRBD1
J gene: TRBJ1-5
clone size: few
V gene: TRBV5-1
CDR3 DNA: TGCGCCAGCAGCTTTACCACAGGGGATCAGCCCCAGCATTTT
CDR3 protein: CASSFTTGDQPQHF

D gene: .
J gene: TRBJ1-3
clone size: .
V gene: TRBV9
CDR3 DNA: TGTGCCAGCAGCGTCTATCAGGACGGGAGCTCTGGAAACACCATATATTTT
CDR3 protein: CASSVYQDGSSGNTIYF

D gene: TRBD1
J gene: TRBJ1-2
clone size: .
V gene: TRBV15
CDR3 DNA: TGTGCCACCAGCCGGTCAGGGGGCTATGGCTACACCTTC
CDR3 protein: CATSRSGGYGYTF

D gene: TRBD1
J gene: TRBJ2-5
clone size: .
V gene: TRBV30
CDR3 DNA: TGTGCCTGGAGTGGACAGGGTGGGGAGACCCAGTACTTC
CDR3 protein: CAWSGQGGETQYF

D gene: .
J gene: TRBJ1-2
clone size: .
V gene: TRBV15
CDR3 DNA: TGTGCCACCAGCAGAGCGGGGGGGCAGAGCTATGGCTACACCTTC
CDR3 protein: CATSRAGGQSYGYTF

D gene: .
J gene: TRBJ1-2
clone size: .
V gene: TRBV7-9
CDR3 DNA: TGTGCCAGCAGTCCTGACGGGGAAATTAACTATGGCTACACCTTC
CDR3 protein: CASSPDGEINYGYTF

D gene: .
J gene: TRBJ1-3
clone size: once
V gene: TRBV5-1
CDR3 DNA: TGCGCCAGCAGCCTAGGGACACGACGGGGAAACACCATATATTTT
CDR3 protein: CASSLGTRRGNTIYF

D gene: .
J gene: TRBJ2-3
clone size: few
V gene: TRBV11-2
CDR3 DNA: TGTGCCAGCAGGGCGAGCGGGTCTAGCACAGATACGCAGTATTTT
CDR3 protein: CASRASGSSTDTQYF